Presented here are 17 T cell receptor beta chains from one specimen sequenced in a study of CD4 T cells in relation to SARS-CoV-2 and coronaviruses. Which antigens these TCRs recognize remains unknown. Profiling relied on immunoSEQ multiplex PCR, and the TCRdb table lists in-frame clones only, not all of them. Found here are about 37,000 clones, approximately 77% of them singletons; the top ten hold around 4.2%. Sequenced input: naive CD4+ T cells from PBMCs, cultured in vitro. The subset denotes: naive CD4+ T cells isolated by negative enrichment. Source of these receptors: an adult with COVID-19.

The V call is TRBV6-5, the J call TRBJ2-3, with 7 bases that match TRBD1. CDR3 size: 15 residues. The germline V gene has CDR1 MNHEY and CDR2 SVGAGI. V lost 5 bases to trimming and J lost 2 bases; unmatched junction nucleotides: 7. CDR3 protein: CASSRIQGITDTQYF. The CDR3 bases are TGTGCCAGCAGTCGGATACAGGGGATCACAGATACGCAGTATTTT.

The gene calls are TRBV3-1 (or the pseudogene TRBV3-2) and TRBJ2-4; 7 bases agree with TRBD1. V lost 10 bases and J lost 0; bases outside the gene matches: 6. Germline CDR1 is LGHDT and CDR2 is YNNKEL (reference sequence). The CDR3 covers 14 residues. As DNA, the CDR3 is TGTGCCACTTCGGGACAGCTAGCCAAAAACATTCAGTACTTC. Its translation: CATSGQLAKNIQYF.

Only a few counts were recorded for this clone. The rearrangement links TRBV2 to TRBJ2-7; either TRBD1 or TRBD2 may supply D (5 bases each). This CDR3 is built from 13 residues. The V gene lost 8 bases and the J gene lost 3 bases, with 14 bases spanning the gap. Germline V gene data show CDR1 as SNHLY and CDR2 as FYNNEI. The CDR3, as DNA: TGTGCCAGCCTCGGGACCGGGGTCTACGAGCAGTACTTC. Amino acid sequence: CASLGTGVYEQYF.

This clone was seen only a few times. V gene TRBV6-2 or TRBV6-3 combines with J gene TRBJ2-6, with TRBD1 matching over 7 bases. Germline assignment: CDR1 MNHEY and CDR2 SVGEGT. CDR3 length equals 15 residues. V lost 5 bases to trimming and J lost 1 base; unmatched junction nucleotides: 2. The CDR3 DNA sequence: TGTGCCAGCAGTAACAGGGGTTCTGGGGCCAACGTCCTGACTTTC. The encoded protein is CASSNRGSGANVLTF.

The chain recombines TRBV19 with TRBJ1-3, with unresolved D. The germline V and J ends were trimmed by 6 bases and 3 bases, with 9 bases remaining between them. There are 13 residues in the CDR3. Germline CDR1 and CDR2: LNHDA and SQIVND (reference sequence). CDR3 nucleotides: TGTGCCAGTAGCCCTCTCCTTGGAAACACCATATATTTT. This sequence encodes CASSPLLGNTIYF.

The rearrangement joins TRBV14 to TRBJ2-5; D not certain. Germline V gene lookup returns CDR1 SGHDN and CDR2 FVKESK. Deletions cut 0 bases from V and 5 bases from J, with 7 bases between. The CDR3 is made up of 13 amino acids. Here the CDR3 reads CASSQDIPETQYF. Written as DNA, the CDR3 is TGTGCCAGCAGCCAAGATATTCCGGAGACCCAGTACTTC.

This chain links TRBV6-2 or TRBV6-3 with TRBJ1-1; D unresolved. From germline, CDR1 is MNHEY and CDR2 SVGEGT. This CDR3 has 15 amino acids. Trimming removed 1 base at V and 1 base at J, with 10 bases between. Here the CDR3 reads CASSYFGWPNTEAFF. DNA of the CDR3: TGTGCCAGCAGTTACTTCGGTTGGCCGAACACTGAAGCTTTCTTT.

The chain is built from TRBV2 and TRBJ2-3; D ambiguous. Trimming cost V 4 bases and J 1 base, with 6 bases left between them. The CDR3 has 13 residues. Germline CDR1 is SNHLY and CDR2 is FYNNEI. In DNA form, the CDR3 reads TGTGCCAGCAGTGTAGACGGCACAGATACGCAGTATTTT. This translates into CASSVDGTDTQYF.

The rearrangement joins TRBV20-1 to TRBJ2-3; TRBD2 aligns across 7 bases. The CDR3 sequence is 17 residues long. CDR1 is DFQATT, CDR2 SNEGSKA, per germline (reference sequence). V was clipped by 3 bases and J by 0 bases; unmatched bases: 12. The CDR3 spells CSASSSGTPNSTDTQYF. CDR3 in DNA: TGCAGTGCTAGTTCTAGCGGAACTCCCAATAGCACAGATACGCAGTATTTT.

The chain employs TRBV7-9 and TRBJ2-3, with TRBD2 matching 7 bases. Trimming cost V 4 bases and J 1 base; bases outside gene matches: 2. This CDR3 has 14 amino acids. Germline V gene data show CDR1 as SEHNR and CDR2 as FQNEAQ (reference sequence). In DNA form, the CDR3 reads TGTGCCAGCAGCTGGGAGGGCGGCACAGATACGCAGTATTTT. Translation: CASSWEGGTDTQYF.

This sequence joins TRBV28 and TRBJ2-5, with TRBD2 matching over 8 bases. V was clipped by 2 bases and J by 4 bases; unmatched bases: 3. The CDR3 loop spans 14 amino acids. CDR1 and CDR2 (germline): MDHEN, SYDVKM. CDR3 region: CASSLESGRETQYF. The CDR3 DNA follows: TGTGCCAGCAGTTTAGAGAGCGGGAGAGAGACCCAGTACTTC.

The genes are TRBV9 and TRBJ2-2; D possibly uses TRBD1 or TRBD2 (5 bases each). Germline V gene data show CDR1 as SGDLS and CDR2 as YYNGEE. V was pared by 6 bases and J by 6 bases, with 15 bases between. The CDR3 sequence is 14 residues long. The CDR3 loop reads CASTRGGVAGELFF. CDR3 nucleotides: TGTGCCAGCACTCGGGGCGGTGTCGCCGGGGAGCTGTTTTTT.

The V gene is TRBV7-8, the J gene TRBJ2-7, with a weak D call TRBD1 (5 bases). The CDR3 is made up of 14 amino acids. The V gene lost 5 bases and the J gene lost 2 bases, with 13 bases spanning the gap. CDR1 and CDR2 (germline): SGHVS, FQNEAQ. This CDR3 is CASSPTGRAYEQYF. DNA for the CDR3: TGTGCCAGCAGCCCTACTGGCAGGGCCTACGAGCAGTACTTC.

The chain combines TRBV4-2 with TRBJ2-7, with no clear D. The CDR3 is 15 residues long. The germline gives CDR1 LGHNA, CDR2 YNFKEQ. V lost 0 bases, J lost 2 bases, and 11 bases lay in between. The CDR3 protein is CASSQESPETYEQYF. The DNA of the CDR3 is TGTGCCAGCAGCCAAGAATCTCCGGAGACCTACGAGCAGTACTTC.

This sequence joins TRBV28 and TRBJ2-5, with 7 positions matching TRBD2. J was trimmed by 4 bases and V by 5 bases; bases with no gene match: 7. The germline CDR1 and CDR2 sequences are MDHEN and SYDVKM. CDR3 size: 14 residues. CDR3 region: CASSASGGGETQYF. The CDR3 bases are TGTGCCAGCAGTGCCTCTGGGGGGGGAGAGACCCAGTACTTC.

The chain combines TRBV7-8 with TRBJ2-2; D unclear. The germline V gene encodes CDR1 SGHVS and CDR2 FQNEAQ. This CDR3 contains 12 residues. V shed 5 bases and J shed 4 bases, with 5 bases lying between them. CDR3 nucleotide sequence: TGTGCCAGCAGCCCCGGCACCGGGGAGCTGTTTTTT. Residues: CASSPGTGELFF.

This clone has more than one count but fewer than ten. The CDR3 coding sequence is TGCGCCAGCAGCTTACAGGGAAACTCCGGGGAGCTGTTTTTT. It translates to CASSLQGNSGELFF. This rearrangement joins TRBV5-1 to TRBJ2-2; perhaps TRBD1 as D (6 bases). Deletions cut 2 bases from V and 6 bases from J, with 11 bases between. This CDR3 contains 14 residues. In germline, CDR1 is SGHRS, CDR2 YFSETQ.